This T cell receptor beta chain derives from a study of blood T cell repertoires in COVID-19. Overall study context: The study drew acute and convalescent COVID-19 samples from the United States, Italy and Spain.

The table came from immunoSEQ multiplex PCR; TCRdb's copy has only in-frame clones and leaves some out. Of some 340,000 clones in the sample, roughly 87% were seen once. The CDR3 extends over 14 amino acids. Losses at the gene ends were 5 bases for V and 6 bases for J; bases not matched to a gene: 10. Germline assignment: CDR1 LNHDA and CDR2 SQIVND (reference sequence). Sequencing input: PBMCs or T cells enriched from blood (not recorded which). The chain couples TRBV19 to TRBJ2-7, with TRBD2 identical over 7 bases. The clonotype comes from a woman between 50 and 59 years old who had recovered from COVID-19. The CDR3 DNA reads as TGTGCCAGTAGTCCGCTGGGAGGGCCGGGCGAGCAGTACTTC. Translation gives CASSPLGGPGEQYF.